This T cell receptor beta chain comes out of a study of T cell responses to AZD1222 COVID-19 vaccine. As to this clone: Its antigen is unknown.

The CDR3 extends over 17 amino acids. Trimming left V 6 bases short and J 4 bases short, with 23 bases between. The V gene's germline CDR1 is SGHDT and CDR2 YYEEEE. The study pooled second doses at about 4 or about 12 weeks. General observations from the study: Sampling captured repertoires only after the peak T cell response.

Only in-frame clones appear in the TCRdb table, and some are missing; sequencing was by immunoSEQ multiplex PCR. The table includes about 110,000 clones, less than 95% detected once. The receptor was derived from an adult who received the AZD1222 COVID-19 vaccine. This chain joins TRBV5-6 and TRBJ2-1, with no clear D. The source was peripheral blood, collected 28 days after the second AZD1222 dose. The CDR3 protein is CASTNEGWAEFYNEQFF. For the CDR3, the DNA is TGTGCCAGCACCAATGAAGGGTGGGCTGAATTTTACAATGAGCAGTTCTTC.